This T cell receptor beta chain was sequenced during a study of blood T cell repertoires in COVID-19. Across the whole study: In each case, the material was cDNA or gDNA derived from T cells, B-cell-depleted T cells, or PBMCs.

In the authors' methods: Amplifying reference gene primers gave estimates of nucleated cell counts. Here immunoSEQ multiplex PCR was the method, and the copy in TCRdb shows in-frame clones only, minus some. V and J calls plus clone size are reproduced from that table; the DNA served to infer D and trimming. The data hold over 200,000 clones, with roughly 80% observed a single time. The length of the CDR3 is 14 residues. Trimming left V 1 base short and J 8 bases short, with 11 bases between. Looked up from germline, CDR1 is LGHDT and CDR2 is YNNKEL (reference sequence). J is TRBJ1-4 and V is TRBV3-1 (or the pseudogene TRBV3-2), with D uncertain. Input material: peripheral blood. The receptor's source is a man aged 45 to 65 with active or convalescent COVID-19. CDR3 residues: CASSQVIGREKLFF. The CDR3, as DNA: TGTGCCAGCAGCCAAGTTATCGGGAGGGAAAAACTGTTTTTT.